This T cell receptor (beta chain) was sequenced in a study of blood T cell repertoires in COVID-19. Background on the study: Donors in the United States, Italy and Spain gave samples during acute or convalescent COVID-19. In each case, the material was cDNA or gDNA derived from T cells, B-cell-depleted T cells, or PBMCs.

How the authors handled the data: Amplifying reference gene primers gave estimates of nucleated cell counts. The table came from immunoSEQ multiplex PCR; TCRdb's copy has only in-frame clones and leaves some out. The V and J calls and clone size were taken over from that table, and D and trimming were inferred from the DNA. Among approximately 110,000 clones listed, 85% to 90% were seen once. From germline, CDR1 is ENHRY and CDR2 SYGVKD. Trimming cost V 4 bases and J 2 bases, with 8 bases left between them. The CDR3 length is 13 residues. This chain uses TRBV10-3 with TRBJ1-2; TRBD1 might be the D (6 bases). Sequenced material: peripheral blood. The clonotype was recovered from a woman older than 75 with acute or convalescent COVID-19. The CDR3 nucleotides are TGTGCCATCAGTGCTGACAGGAACTATGGCTACACCTTC. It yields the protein CAISADRNYGYTF.